This T cell receptor beta chain originates from a study of tumor-infiltrating lymphocytes in primary liver carcinoma. The study's findings and limits: Blood's top-250-clone fraction was significantly lower than that of tumors (p = 0.039). Between tumor regions, pairs overlapped more than tumor-adjacent and tumor-blood pairs did.

Co-extracted RNA and DNA came from about 19-30 mg of unsorted bulk tissue. There were over 85% viable tumor cells in every single sample of tumor. Details on this clonotype: Its cognate antigen is unknown. A much larger clone lies one base from this, so it may be a read error. No conserved phenylalanine or tryptophan is present at the end of the CDR3, so a read error is the likely explanation.

The CDR3 runs 14 residues. Unmatched junction bases numbered 10, after V lost 8 bases and J lost 8 bases. The germline gives CDR1 SGHTA, CDR2 FQGNSA. Making TCR beta cDNA involved 400 to 600 ng total RNA and a constant-region primer. Investigators got TCR beta libraries out of three nested multiplex PCR rounds, done with slightly modified ARM-PCR. TRBV1-TRBV30 forward primers paired with a C-beta reverse primer were used in the first two PCR rounds, which ran roughly 9 cycles each. TCRdb re-analysed the multiplex PCR reads in MiXCR, keeping a single row per CDR3 protein. The data contain 65,000 to 90,000 distinct CDR3 sequences, around 70% of them singletons.

The TCR comes from a man aged 35-49 years with primary liver carcinoma and hepatitis B virus infection. Sequences were obtained from liver tumor tissue from sampling region 1. Subset: tumor region T1, superior pole. V and J are TRBV7-2 and TRBJ2-1; 9 positions agree with TRBD2. The chain's CDR3 is CASGSGRGADEQFL. DNA of the CDR3: TGTGCCAGCGGTAGCGGGAGAGGGGCCGATGAGCAGTTCCTC.